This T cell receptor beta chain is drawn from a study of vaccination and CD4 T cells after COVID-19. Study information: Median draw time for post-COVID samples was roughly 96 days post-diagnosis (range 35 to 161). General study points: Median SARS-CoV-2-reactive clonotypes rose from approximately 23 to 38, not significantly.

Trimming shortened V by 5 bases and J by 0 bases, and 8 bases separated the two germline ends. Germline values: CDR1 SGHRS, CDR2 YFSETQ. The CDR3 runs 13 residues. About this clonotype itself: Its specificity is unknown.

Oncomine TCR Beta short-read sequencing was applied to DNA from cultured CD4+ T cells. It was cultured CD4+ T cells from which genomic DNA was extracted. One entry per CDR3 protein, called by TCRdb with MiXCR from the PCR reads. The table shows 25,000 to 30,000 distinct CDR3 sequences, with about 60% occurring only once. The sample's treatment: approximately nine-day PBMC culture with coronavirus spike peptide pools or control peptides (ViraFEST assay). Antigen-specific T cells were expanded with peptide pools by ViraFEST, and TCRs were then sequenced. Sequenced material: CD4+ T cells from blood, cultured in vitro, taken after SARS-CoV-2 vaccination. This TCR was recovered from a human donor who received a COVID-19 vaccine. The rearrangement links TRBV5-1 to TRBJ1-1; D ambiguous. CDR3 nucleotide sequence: TGCGCCAGCAGATACGACATGAACACTGAAGCTTTCTTT. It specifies CASRYDMNTEAFF. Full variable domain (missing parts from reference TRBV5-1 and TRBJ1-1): KAGVTQTPRYLIKTRGQQVTLSCSPISGHRSVSWYQQTPGQGLQFLFEYFSETQRNKGNFPGRFSGRQFSNSRSEMNVSTLELGDSALYLCASRYDMNTEAFFGQGTRLTVV.